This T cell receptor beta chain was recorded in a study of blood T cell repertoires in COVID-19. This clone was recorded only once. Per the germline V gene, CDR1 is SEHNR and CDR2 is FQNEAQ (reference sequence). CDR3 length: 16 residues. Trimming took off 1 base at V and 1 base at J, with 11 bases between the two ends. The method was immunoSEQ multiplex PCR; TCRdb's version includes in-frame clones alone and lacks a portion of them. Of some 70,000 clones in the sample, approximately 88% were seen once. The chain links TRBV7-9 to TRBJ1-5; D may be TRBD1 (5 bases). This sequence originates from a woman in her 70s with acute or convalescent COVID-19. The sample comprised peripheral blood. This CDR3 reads CASSLGGRGSNQPQHF. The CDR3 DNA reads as TGTGCCAGCAGCTTAGGAGGGAGGGGAAGCAATCAGCCCCAGCATTTT.